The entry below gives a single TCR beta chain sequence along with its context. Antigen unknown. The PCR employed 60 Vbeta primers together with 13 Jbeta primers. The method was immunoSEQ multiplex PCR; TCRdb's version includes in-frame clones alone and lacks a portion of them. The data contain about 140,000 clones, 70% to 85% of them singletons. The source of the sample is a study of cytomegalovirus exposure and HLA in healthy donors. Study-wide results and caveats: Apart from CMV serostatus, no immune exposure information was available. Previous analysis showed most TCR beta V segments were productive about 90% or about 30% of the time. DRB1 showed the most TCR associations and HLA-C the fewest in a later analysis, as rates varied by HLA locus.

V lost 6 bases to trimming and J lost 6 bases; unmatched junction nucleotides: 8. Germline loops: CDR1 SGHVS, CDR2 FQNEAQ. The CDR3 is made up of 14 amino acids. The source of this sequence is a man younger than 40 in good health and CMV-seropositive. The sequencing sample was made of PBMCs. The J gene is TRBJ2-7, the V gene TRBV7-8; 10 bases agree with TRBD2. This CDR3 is CASRDSGLASEQYF. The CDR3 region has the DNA TGTGCCAGCAGGGACTCGGGACTAGCGTCCGAGCAGTACTTC.